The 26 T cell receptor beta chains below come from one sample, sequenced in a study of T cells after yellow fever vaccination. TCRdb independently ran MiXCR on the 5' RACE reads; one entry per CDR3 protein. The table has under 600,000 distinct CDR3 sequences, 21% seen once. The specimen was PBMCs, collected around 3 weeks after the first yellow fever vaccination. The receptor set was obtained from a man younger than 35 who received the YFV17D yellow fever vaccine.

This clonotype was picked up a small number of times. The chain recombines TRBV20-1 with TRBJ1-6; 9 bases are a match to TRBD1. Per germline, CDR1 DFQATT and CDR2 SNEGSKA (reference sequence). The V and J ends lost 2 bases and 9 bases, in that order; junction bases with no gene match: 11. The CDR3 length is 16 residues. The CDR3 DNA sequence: TGCAGTGCTAGAATGGGGGACAGGGAGACACTTTCACCCCTCCACTTT. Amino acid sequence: CSARMGDRETLSPLHF.

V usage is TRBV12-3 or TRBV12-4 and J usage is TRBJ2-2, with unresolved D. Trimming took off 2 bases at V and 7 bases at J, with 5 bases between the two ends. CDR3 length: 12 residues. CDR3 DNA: TGTGCCAGCAGTTTATTAGACGGGGAGCTGTTTTTT. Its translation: CASSLLDGELFF.

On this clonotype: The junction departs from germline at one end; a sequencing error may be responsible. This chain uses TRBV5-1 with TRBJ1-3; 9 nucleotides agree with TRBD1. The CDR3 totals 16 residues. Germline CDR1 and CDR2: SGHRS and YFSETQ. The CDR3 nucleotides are TGCGCCAGCAGAGGAGCGGGACAGGGCTCTGGTAACACCATATATTTT. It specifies CASRGAGQGSGNTIYF. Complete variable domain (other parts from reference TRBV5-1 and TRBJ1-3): KAGVTQTPRYLIKTRGQQVTLSCSPISGHRSVSWYQQTPGQGLQFLFEYFSETQRNKGNFPGRFSGRQFSNSRSEMNVSTLELGDSALYLCASRGAGQGSGNTIYFGEGSWLTVV.

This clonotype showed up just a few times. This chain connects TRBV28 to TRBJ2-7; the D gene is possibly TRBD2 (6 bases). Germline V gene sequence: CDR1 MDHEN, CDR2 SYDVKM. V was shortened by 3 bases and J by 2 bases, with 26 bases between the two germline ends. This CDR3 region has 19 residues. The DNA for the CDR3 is TGTGCCAGCAGTTTGGGGCTGTCTCCAGGGAAGTGGGGGGCCTACGAGCAGTACTTC. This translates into CASSLGLSPGKWGAYEQYF.

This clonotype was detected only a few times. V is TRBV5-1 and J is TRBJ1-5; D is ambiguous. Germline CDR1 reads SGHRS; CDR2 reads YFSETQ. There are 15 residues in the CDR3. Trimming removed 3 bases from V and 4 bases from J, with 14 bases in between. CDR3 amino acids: CASSSSGLANQPQHF. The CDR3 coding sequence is TGCGCCAGCAGCTCCTCCGGACTGGCAAATCAGCCCCAGCATTTT.

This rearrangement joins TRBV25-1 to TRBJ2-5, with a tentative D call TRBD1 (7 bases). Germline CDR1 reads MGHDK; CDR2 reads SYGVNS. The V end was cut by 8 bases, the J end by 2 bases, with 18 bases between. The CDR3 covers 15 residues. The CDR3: CASSRQGGRQETQYF. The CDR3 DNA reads TGTGCCAGCTCCCGACAGGGAGGTCGGCAAGAGACCCAGTACTTC.

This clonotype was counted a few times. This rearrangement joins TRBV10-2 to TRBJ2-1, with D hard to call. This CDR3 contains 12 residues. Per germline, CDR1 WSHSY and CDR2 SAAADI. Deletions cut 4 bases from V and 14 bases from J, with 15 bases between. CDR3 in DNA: TGCGCCAGCAGTGGGGGTAGTCCGTGGAAGTTCTTC. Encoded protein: CASSGGSPWKFF.

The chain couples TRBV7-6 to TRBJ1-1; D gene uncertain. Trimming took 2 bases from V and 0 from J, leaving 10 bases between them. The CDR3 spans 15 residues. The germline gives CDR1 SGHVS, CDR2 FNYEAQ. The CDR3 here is CASSLLPSMNTEAFF. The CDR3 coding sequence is TGTGCCAGCAGCTTACTTCCCTCCATGAACACTGAAGCTTTCTTT.

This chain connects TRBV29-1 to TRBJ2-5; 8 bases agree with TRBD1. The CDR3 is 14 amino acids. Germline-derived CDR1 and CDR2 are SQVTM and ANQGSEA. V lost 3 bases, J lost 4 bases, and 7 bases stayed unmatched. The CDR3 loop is CSVEARQGRETQYF. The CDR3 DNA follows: TGCAGCGTTGAGGCCAGACAGGGGAGAGAGACCCAGTACTTC.

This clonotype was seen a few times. The DNA of the CDR3 is TGTGCCAGCAGTTACTCGACCCTCTGGACAGGGGGCGAGCAGTACGTC. Its translation: CASSYSTLWTGGEQYV. The chain links TRBV6-5 to TRBJ2-7, with 10 bases matching TRBD1. This CDR3 spans 16 amino acids. CDR1 and CDR2 (germline): MNHEY, SVGAGI. V gave up 0 bases and J gave up 6 bases; unmatched junction bases: 8.

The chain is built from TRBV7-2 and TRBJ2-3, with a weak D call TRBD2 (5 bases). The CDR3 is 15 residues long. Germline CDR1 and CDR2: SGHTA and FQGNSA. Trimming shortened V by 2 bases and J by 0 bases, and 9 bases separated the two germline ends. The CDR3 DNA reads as TGTGCCAGCAGCTTAAGAGCGGCGAGCACAGATACGCAGTATTTT. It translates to CASSLRAASTDTQYF. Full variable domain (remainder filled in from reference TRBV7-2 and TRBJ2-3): GAGVSQSPSNKVTEKGKDVELRCDPISGHTALYWYRQSLGQGLEFLIYFQGNSAPDKSGLPSDRFSAERTGGSVSTLTIQRTQQEDSAVYLCASSLRAASTDTQYFGPGTRLTVL.

The CDR3 region has the DNA TGTGCCTCAACGGGGCCCCGAGGCTCCTACGAGCAGTACTTC. Protein: CASTGPRGSYEQYF. This chain uses TRBV6-1 with TRBJ2-7; D possibly uses TRBD1 or TRBD2 (5 bases each). Per the germline V gene, CDR1 is MNHNS and CDR2 is SASEGT. This CDR3 is 14 amino acids long. V lost 11 bases and J 0 bases, leaving 17 bases between the germline ends.

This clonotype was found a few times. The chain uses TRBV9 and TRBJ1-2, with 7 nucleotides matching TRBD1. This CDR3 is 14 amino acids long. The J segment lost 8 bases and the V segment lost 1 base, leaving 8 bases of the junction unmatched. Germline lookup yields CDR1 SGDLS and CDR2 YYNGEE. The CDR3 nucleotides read TGTGCCAGCAGCGTATCCACAGGGGCATACGGCTACACCTTC. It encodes CASSVSTGAYGYTF.

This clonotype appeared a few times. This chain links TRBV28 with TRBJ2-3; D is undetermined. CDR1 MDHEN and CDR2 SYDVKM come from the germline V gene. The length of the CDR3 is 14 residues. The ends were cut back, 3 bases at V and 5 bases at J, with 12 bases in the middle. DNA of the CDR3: TGTGCCAGCAGTTTCGGGTACCCTCAAGATACGCAGTATTTT. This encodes CASSFGYPQDTQYF.

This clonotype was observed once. CDR3 sequence (DNA): TGTGCCAGCCGAATGGGGGGTAATGAGCAGTTCTTC. This codes for CASRMGGNEQFF. This chain connects TRBV2 to TRBJ2-1; possibly TRBD2 for D (6 bases). V lost 8 bases and J lost 7, with 12 bases in between. Germline assignment: CDR1 SNHLY and CDR2 FYNNEI. This CDR3 is 12 amino acids long.

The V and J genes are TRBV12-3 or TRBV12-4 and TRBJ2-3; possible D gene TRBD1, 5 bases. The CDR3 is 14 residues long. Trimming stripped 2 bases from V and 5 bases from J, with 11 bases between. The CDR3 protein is CASSLLGVGDTQYF. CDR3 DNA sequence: TGTGCCAGCAGTTTATTAGGGGTTGGAGATACGCAGTATTTT.

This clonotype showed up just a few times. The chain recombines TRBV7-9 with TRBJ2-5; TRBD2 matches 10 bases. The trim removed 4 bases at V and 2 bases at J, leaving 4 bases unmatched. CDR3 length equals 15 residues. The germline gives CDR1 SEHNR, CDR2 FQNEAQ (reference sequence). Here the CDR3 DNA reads TGTGCCAGCAGCTCTCTGACTAGCGGGCAAGAGACCCAGTACTTC. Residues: CASSSLTSGQETQYF.

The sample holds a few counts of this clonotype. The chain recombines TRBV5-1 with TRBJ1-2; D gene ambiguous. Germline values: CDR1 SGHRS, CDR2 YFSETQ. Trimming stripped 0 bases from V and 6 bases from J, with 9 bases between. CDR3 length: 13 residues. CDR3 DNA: TGCGCCAGCAGCTTGGATGGGTGGAATGGCTACACCTTC. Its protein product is CASSLDGWNGYTF. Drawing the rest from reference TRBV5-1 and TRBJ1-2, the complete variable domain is KAGVTQTPRYLIKTRGQQVTLSCSPISGHRSVSWYQQTPGQGLQFLFEYFSETQRNKGNFPGRFSGRQFSNSRSEMNVSTLELGDSALYLCASSLDGWNGYTFGSGTRLTVV.

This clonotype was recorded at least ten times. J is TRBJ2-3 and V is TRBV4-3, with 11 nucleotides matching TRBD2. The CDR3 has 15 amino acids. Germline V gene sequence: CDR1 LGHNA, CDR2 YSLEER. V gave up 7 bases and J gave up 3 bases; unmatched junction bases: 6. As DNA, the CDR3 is TGCGCCAGCATTGGTAGCGGGGGGGCGACAGATACGCAGTATTTT. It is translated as CASIGSGGATDTQYF.

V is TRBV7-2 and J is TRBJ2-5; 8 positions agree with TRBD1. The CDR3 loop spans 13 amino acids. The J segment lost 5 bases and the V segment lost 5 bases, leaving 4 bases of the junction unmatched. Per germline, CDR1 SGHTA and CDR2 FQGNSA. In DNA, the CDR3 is TGTGCCAGCAGCAAAGGACAGGGTGAGACCCAGTACTTC. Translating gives CASSKGQGETQYF.

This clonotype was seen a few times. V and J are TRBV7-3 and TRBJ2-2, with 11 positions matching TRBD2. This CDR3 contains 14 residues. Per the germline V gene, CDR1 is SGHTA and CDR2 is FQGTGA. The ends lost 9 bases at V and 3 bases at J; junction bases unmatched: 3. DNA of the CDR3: TGTGCCAGTTCTAGCGGGGGGCACACCGGGGAGCTGTTTTTT. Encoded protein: CASSSGGHTGELFF.

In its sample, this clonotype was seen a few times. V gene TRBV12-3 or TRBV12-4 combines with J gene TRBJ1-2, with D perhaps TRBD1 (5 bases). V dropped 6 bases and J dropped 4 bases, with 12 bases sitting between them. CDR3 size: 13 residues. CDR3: CASSKRGTYGYTF. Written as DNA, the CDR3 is TGTGCCAGCAGCAAACGGGGGACCTATGGCTACACCTTC.

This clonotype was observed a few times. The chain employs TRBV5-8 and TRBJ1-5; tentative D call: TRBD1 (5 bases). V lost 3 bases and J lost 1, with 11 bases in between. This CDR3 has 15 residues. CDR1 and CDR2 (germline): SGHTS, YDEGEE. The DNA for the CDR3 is TGTGCCAGCAGCTGGGTGGGGGACAGCAATCAGCCCCAGCATTTT. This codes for CASSWVGDSNQPQHF.

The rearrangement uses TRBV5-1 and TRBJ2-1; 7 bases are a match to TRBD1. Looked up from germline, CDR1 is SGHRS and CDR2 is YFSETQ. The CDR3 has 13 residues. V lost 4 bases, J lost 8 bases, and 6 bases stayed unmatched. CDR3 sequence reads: CASSVDRFDEQFF. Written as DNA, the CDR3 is TGCGCCAGCAGCGTGGACAGGTTCGATGAGCAGTTCTTC.

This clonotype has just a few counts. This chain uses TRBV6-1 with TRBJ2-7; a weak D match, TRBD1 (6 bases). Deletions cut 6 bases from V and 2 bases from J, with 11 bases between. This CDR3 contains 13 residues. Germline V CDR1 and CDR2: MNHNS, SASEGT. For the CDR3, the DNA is TGTGCCAGCAGCGCTGGACAGCCCTACGAGCAGTACGTC. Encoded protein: CASSAGQPYEQYV.

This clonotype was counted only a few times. CDR3 region: CASSESDGGFTDTQYF. The DNA for the CDR3 is TGTGCCAGCAGTGAAAGTGACGGGGGGTTCACAGATACGCAGTATTTT. The V call is TRBV2, the J call TRBJ2-3; 7 positions match TRBD2. Trimming took 2 bases from V and 2 from J; bases not matched to a gene: 7. The CDR3 loop spans 16 amino acids. CDR1 and CDR2 from the germline V gene are SNHLY and FYNNEI.